Shown below are 5 T cell receptor beta chains from a single sample sequenced in a study of cytomegalovirus exposure and HLA in healthy donors. This PCR relied on a set of 60 Vbeta primers and 13 Jbeta primers. Clones were sequenced by immunoSEQ multiplex PCR, and TCRdb holds only the in-frame ones, with some missing. This sample has more than 140,000 clones, with 64% found just once. What was sequenced was PBMCs. These receptors were obtained from a woman aged 25 to 45 in good health and CMV-seropositive.

The rearrangement joins TRBV5-1 to TRBJ2-3, with D maybe TRBD1 (6 bases). Per germline, CDR1 SGHRS and CDR2 YFSETQ. V was shortened by 0 bases and J by 4 bases, with 18 bases between the two germline ends. The CDR3 spans 17 residues. CDR3 amino acids: CASSLAPAGERSDTQYF. DNA for the CDR3: TGCGCCAGCAGCTTGGCGCCGGCAGGGGAAAGGTCAGATACGCAGTATTTT.

The J gene is TRBJ1-1, the V gene TRBV7-9; D is undetermined. Germline V gene sequence: CDR1 SEHNR, CDR2 FQNEAQ (reference sequence). Trimming pared 3 bases from V and 4 bases from J, leaving 6 bases between. This CDR3 region has 12 residues. This CDR3 is CASSLVATEAFF. DNA for the CDR3: TGTGCCAGCAGCTTGGTAGCCACTGAAGCTTTCTTT.

As regards this clone: A junction end diverges from the germline sequence, so it may reflect a read error. J is TRBJ1-2 and V is TRBV29-1; tentative D call: TRBD1 (5 bases). The CDR3 loop spans 12 amino acids. The germline CDR1 and CDR2 sequences are SQVTM and ANQGSEA. The CDR3 loop reads CSSYRPNCGYTF. The CDR3 nucleotides read TGCAGCAGCTACAGGCCTAACTGTGGCTACACCTTC.

The chain employs TRBV5-6 and TRBJ2-7; D is perhaps TRBD1 (5 bases). V lost 4 bases and J lost 3, with 8 bases in between. This CDR3 region has 12 residues. Looked up from germline, CDR1 is SGHDT and CDR2 is YYEEEE. The CDR3 DNA follows: TGTGCCAGCAGCCAAAGGGGCTACGAGCAGTACTTC. It is translated as CASSQRGYEQYF.

The rearrangement uses TRBV5-1 and TRBJ1-1; the D is unclear. Germline loops: CDR1 SGHRS, CDR2 YFSETQ. The CDR3 has 14 amino acids. V was cut by 3 bases and J by 4 bases, with 13 bases left in between. Written as DNA, the CDR3 is TGCGCCAGCAGCTCTCCGGGAGTAGTCACTGAAGCTTTCTTT. Translated, it gives CASSSPGVVTEAFF. Drawing the rest from reference TRBV5-1 and TRBJ1-1, the complete variable domain is KAGVTQTPRYLIKTRGQQVTLSCSPISGHRSVSWYQQTPGQGLQFLFEYFSETQRNKGNFPGRFSGRQFSNSRSEMNVSTLELGDSALYLCASSSPGVVTEAFFGQGTRLTVV.